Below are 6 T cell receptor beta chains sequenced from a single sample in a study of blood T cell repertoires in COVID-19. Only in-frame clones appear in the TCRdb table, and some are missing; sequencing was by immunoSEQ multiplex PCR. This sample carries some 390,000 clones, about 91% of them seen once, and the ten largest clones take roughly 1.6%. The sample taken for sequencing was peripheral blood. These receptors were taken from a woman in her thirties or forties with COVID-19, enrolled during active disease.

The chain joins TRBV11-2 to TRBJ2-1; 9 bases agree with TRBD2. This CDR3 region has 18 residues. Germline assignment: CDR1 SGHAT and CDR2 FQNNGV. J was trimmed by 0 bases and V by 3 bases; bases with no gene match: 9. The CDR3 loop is CASSLSSGILSSYNEQFF. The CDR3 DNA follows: TGTGCCAGCAGCTTGTCTAGCGGGATCCTGAGCTCCTACAATGAGCAGTTCTTC.

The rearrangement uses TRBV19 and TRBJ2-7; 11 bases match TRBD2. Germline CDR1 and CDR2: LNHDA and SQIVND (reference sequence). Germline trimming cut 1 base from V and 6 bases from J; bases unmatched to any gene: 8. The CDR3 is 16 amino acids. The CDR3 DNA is TGTGCCAGTAGTATAGGATCGGCTAGCGGGAGGCGCGAGCAGTACTTC. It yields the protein CASSIGSASGRREQYF.

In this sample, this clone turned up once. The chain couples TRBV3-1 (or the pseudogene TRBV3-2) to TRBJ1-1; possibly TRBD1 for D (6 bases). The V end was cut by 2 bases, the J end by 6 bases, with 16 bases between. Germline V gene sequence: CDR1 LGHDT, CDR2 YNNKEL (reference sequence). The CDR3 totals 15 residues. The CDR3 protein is CASSQFRTGSAEAFF. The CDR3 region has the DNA TGTGCCAGCAGCCAATTCCGAACAGGGAGTGCTGAAGCTTTCTTT.

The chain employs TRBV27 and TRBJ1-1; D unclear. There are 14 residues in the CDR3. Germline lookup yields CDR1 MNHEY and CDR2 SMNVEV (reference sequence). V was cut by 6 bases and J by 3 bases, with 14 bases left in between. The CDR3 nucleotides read TGTGCCAGCAGCCCCCAATCAGCGCACACTGAAGCTTTCTTT. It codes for CASSPQSAHTEAFF.

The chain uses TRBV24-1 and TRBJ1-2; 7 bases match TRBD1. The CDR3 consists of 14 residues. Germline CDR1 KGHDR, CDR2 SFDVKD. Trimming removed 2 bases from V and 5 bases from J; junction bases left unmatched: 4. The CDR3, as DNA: TGTGCCACCAGTGATTCCTTGACAGGGTATGGCTACACCTTC. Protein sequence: CATSDSLTGYGYTF.

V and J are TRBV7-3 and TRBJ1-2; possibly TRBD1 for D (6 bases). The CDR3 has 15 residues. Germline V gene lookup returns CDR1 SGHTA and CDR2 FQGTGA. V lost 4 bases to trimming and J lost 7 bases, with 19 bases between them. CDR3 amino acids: CASSSTTGALGGYTF. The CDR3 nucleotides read TGTGCCAGCAGCTCTACGACAGGCGCACTTGGTGGCTACACCTTC.